The entry below gives a single T cell receptor beta chain sequence along with its context. Repertoires were generated with immunoSEQ multiplex PCR, while TCRdb's copy carries only in-frame clones and drops some. The data show fewer than 100,000 clones, with 85% to 95% seen just once and roughly 0.27% held by the top ten. Per the germline V gene, CDR1 is MNHNY and CDR2 is SVGAGI (reference sequence). The ends were cut back, 2 bases at V and 6 bases at J, with 13 bases in the middle. CDR3 size: 15 residues. The data were obtained in a study of technical replicates of blood from four donors. The V and J genes are TRBV6-6 and TRBJ2-2; tentative D call: TRBD1 (6 bases). The sequence was obtained from a human donor in good health. The source material was T cells isolated from PBMCs. The CDR3 nucleotides are TGTGCCAGCAGTTACCAAAACACAGGGTCCGGGGAGCTGTTTTTT. This encodes CASSYQNTGSGELFF.